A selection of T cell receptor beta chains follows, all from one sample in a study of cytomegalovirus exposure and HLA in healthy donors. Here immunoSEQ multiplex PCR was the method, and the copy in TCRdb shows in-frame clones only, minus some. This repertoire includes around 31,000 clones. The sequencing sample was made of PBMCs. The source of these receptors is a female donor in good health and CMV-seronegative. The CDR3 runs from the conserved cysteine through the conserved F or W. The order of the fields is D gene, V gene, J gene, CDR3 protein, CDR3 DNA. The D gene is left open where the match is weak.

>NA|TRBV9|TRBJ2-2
CASSVGQITGELFF
TGTGCCAGCAGCGTAGGACAGATAACCGGGGAGCTGTTTTTT
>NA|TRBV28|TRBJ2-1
CASSSWQGPSYNEQFF
TGTGCCAGCAGCTCGTGGCAGGGGCCGTCCTACAATGAGCAGTTCTTC
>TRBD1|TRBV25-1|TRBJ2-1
CASSDPGQPYNEQFF
TGTGCCAGCAGTGATCCGGGACAGCCTTACAATGAGCAGTTCTTC
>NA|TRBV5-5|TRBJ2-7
CASSQTGLQQYF
TGTGCCAGCAGCCAAACAGGGCTGCAGCAGTACTTC
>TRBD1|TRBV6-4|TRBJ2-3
CASSTGGGSTDTQYF
TGTGCCAGCAGCACAGGGGGCGGGAGCACAGATACGCAGTATTTT
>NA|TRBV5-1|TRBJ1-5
CASSPREGNQPQHF
TGCGCCAGCAGCCCTCGGGAGGGCAATCAGCCCCAGCATTTT
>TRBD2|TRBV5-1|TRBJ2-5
CASSLYGGIQETQYF
TGCGCCAGCAGCTTGTACGGGGGGATCCAAGAGACCCAGTACTTC
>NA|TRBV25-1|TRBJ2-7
CASSWGEVFYEQYF
TGTGCCAGCAGTTGGGGGGAGGTATTCTACGAGCAGTACTTC
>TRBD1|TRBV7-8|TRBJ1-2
CASSVTGGYGYTF
TGTGCCAGCAGCGTAACAGGGGGCTATGGCTACACCTTC
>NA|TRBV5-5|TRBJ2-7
CASSFPRGYEQYF
TGTGCCAGCAGCTTCCCCCGCGGCTACGAGCAGTACTTC
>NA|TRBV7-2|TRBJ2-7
CASSLQFGGAYEQYF
TGTGCCAGCAGCCTACAGTTCGGCGGGGCGTACGAGCAGTACTTC
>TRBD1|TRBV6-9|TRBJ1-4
CASSPPGQLATNEKLFF
TGTGCCAGCAGCCCGCCGGGACAGCTGGCAACTAATGAAAAACTGTTTTTT
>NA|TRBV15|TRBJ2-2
CATSRKTVTGELFF
TGTGCCACCAGCCGCAAGACAGTAACCGGGGAGCTGTTTTTT
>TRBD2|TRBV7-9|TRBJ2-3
CASSLGLAGLSTDTQYF
TGTGCCAGCAGCTTAGGACTAGCGGGGCTTAGCACAGATACGCAGTATTTT
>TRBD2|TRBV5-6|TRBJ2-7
CASSAPPLAAYEQYF
TGTGCCAGCAGCGCTCCCCCACTAGCGGCCTACGAGCAGTACTTC
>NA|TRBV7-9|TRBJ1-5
CASSLGGANQPQHF
TGTGCCAGCAGCCTCGGGGGAGCAAATCAGCCCCAGCATTTT
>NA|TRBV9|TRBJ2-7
CASSPRGSYEQYF
TGTGCCAGCAGCCCCCGGGGGAGCTACGAGCAGTACTTC
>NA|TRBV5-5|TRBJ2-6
CASSPDRSAGANVLTF
TGTGCCAGCAGCCCCGACAGGAGCGCTGGGGCCAACGTCCTGACTTTC
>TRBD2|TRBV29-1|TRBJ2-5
CSVENGVRRGDGRETQYF
TGCAGCGTTGAGAATGGGGTGCGGCGGGGGGATGGGAGAGAGACCCAGTACTTC
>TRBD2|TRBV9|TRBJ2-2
CASSKRTSANTGELFF
TGTGCCAGCAGCAAACGGACTAGCGCCAACACCGGGGAGCTGTTTTTT
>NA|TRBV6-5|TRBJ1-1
CASSPSRAMFSEAFF
TGTGCCAGCAGCCCCAGCAGGGCCATGTTCTCTGAAGCTTTCTTT
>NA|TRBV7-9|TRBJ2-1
CASSRQGSYNEQFF
TGTGCCAGCAGTCGTCAGGGGTCCTACAATGAGCAGTTCTTC
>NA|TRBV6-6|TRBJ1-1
CASILPGKNSEAFF
TGTGCCAGCATCCTACCGGGGAAGAACAGTGAAGCTTTCTTT
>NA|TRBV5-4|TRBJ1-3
CASSFQSSGNTIYF
TGTGCCAGCAGCTTTCAGTCCTCTGGAAACACCATATATTTT
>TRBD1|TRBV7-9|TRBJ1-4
CASSSGGTGVEKLFF
TGTGCCAGCAGCTCCGGCGGGACAGGGGTCGAAAAACTGTTTTTT
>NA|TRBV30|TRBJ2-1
CAWDRLYNEQFF
TGTGCCTGGGACAGGCTCTACAATGAGCAGTTCTTC
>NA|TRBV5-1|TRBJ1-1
CASSSDFQNTEAFF
TGCGCCAGCAGCTCGGACTTCCAGAACACTGAAGCTTTCTTT
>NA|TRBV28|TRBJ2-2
CASSFPLTTGELFF
TGTGCCAGCAGTTTCCCACTTACCACCGGGGAGCTGTTTTTT
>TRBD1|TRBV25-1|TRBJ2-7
CASSLRQGGYEQYF
TGTGCCAGCAGTCTTCGACAGGGGGGCTACGAGCAGTACTTC
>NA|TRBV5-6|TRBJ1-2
CASSLGQGGYTF
TGTGCCAGCAGCCTTGGACAAGGTGGCTACACCTTC
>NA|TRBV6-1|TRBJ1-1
CASSEMRWGDTEAFF
TGTGCCAGCAGTGAAATGAGGTGGGGGGACACTGAAGCTTTCTTT
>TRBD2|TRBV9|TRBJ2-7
CASSVGTSVSYEQYF
TGTGCCAGCAGCGTTGGGACTAGCGTTTCTTACGAGCAGTACTTC
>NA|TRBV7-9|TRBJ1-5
CASSLVGPGQPQHF
TGTGCCAGCAGCTTAGTGGGGCCCGGGCAGCCCCAGCATTTT
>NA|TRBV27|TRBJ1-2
CASSFTGYGGYTF
TGTGCCAGCAGTTTCACAGGGTACGGAGGCTACACCTTC
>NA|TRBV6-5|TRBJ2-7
CASRQQGRDGEQYF
TGTGCCAGCAGGCAACAGGGAAGAGATGGCGAGCAGTACTTC
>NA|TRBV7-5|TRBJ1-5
CATYLQGNQPQHF
TGTGCCACCTATCTGCAGGGGAATCAGCCCCAGCATTTT
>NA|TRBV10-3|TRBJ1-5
CAISDGGAGGNQPQHF
TGTGCCATCAGTGACGGGGGGGCAGGAGGCAATCAGCCCCAGCATTTT
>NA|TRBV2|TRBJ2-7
CASTIFYEQYF
TGTGCCAGCACTATATTTTACGAGCAGTACTTC